These T cell receptor beta chains were read from a single sample in a study of blood T cell repertoires in COVID-19. Profiled with immunoSEQ multiplex PCR; TCRdb holds only in-frame clones, not every one. The sample records some 200,000 clones, about four fifths being singletons. Input material: peripheral blood. The receptor source for this set is a middle-aged woman with acute or convalescent COVID-19. Both conserved end residues are part of each CDR3. Fields, in order: CDR3 protein, J gene, V gene.

CASGGGRGPIGNTEAFF TRBJ1-1 TRBV19
CASRGGGHGQYF TRBJ2-5 TRBV2
CASTTAYNSPLHF TRBJ1-6 TRBV2
CASSTGGSSSYNEQFF TRBJ2-1 TRBV7-3
CASSELSRNSPLHF TRBJ1-6 TRBV6-1
CATSPWGPPYNEQFF TRBJ2-1 TRBV24-1
CAWSATFGLAGDGTQYF TRBJ2-3 TRBV30
CASSEPGQGSIQQYF TRBJ2-7 TRBV25-1
CASSPGDRDTGELFF TRBJ2-2 TRBV27
CASRRSRGQGATTDGYTF TRBJ1-2 TRBV25-1
CASRATGSSGNTIYF TRBJ1-3 TRBV9
CSASIGAGGDEQYF TRBJ2-7 TRBV20-1
CSVVGMGGGETQYF TRBJ2-5 TRBV29-1
CASSYSGAPGDTQYF TRBJ2-3 TRBV2
CATSTDRGSRGANVLTF TRBJ2-6 TRBV15
CASSQIRDTQYF TRBJ2-3 TRBV3-1/TRBV3-2
CASSYRGTSGGGQETQYF TRBJ2-5 TRBV18
CATSKTGTDTQYF TRBJ2-3 TRBV15
CATSDLPGTSGSTGELFF TRBJ2-2 TRBV24-1
CASSESTSGRFDEQFF TRBJ2-1 TRBV10-1
CASSSNRGHEQYF TRBJ2-7 TRBV5-1
CASSRGLPWTVFPF TRBJ1-2 TRBV3-1/TRBV3-2
CASRSGTGTYNEQFF TRBJ2-1 TRBV4-1
CASSFTSPGRAGGTDTQYF TRBJ2-3 TRBV27
CASSYSTINPGGYTF TRBJ1-2 TRBV6-5